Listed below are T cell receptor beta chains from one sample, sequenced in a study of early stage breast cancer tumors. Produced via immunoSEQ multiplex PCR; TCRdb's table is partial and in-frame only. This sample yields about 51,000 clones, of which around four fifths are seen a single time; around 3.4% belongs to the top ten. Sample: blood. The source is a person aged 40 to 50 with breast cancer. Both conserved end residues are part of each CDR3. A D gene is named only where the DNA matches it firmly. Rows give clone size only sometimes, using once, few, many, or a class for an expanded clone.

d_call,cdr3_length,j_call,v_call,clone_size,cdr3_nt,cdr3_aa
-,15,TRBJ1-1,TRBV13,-,TGTGCCAGCAGTAAAACGGTACGGTTGAACACTGAAGCTTTCTTT,CASSKTVRLNTEAFF
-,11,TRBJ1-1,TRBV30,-,TGTGCCTCCTATTTGAACACTGAAGCTTTCTTT,CASYLNTEAFF
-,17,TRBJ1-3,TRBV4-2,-,TGTGCCAGCAGCCAAACCCCCGGGAGGGCAATTCAAAACACCATATATTTT,CASSQTPGRAIQNTIYF
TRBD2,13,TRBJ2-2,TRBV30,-,TGTGCCTGGAGTTTAGAGGGAGGGGGGGAGCTGTTTTTT,CAWSLEGGGELFF
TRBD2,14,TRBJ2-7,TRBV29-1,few,TGCAGCGTTGAAGAGGCGGGAGGGGGCTACGAGCAGTACTTC,CSVEEAGGGYEQYF
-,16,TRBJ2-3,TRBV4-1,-,TGCGCCAGCAGCCAAGATCGCACCAGCGCCACAGATACGCAGTATTTT,CASSQDRTSATDTQYF
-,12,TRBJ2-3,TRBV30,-,TGTGCCTGGAGCCAGGGGGGCGCTACGCAGTATTTT,CAWSQGGATQYF
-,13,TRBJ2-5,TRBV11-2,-,TGTGCCAGCAGCTGGTCGGGCGGAGAGACCCAGTACTTC,CASSWSGGETQYF
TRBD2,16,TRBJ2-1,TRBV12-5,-,TGTGCTAGTGCCCAAGCGACTAGCGGGAGCGAAAATGAGCAGTTCTTC,CASAQATSGSENEQFF
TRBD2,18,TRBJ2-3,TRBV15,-,TGTGCCACCAGCAGAGAAGGACTAGCGGGAGGGCCCAGGGATACGCAGTATTTT,CATSREGLAGGPRDTQYF
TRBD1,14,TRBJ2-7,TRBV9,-,TGTGCCAGCAGCCCCCGGACAGGTTCCTACGAGCAGTACTTC,CASSPRTGSYEQYF
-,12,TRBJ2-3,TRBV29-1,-,TGCAGCGTTGAAGCACTAGCAGATACGCAGTATTTT,CSVEALADTQYF
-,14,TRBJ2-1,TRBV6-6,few,TGTGCCAGCAGCTTTACTAGACGAGACAATGAGCAGTTCTTC,CASSFTRRDNEQFF
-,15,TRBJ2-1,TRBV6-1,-,TGTGCCAGCAGACTACAGGGCTCCCTATACAATGAGCAGTTCTTC,CASRLQGSLYNEQFF
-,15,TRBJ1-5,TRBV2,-,TGTGCCAGCAGTCCAGGTGATTATAGCAATCAGCCCCAGCATTTT,CASSPGDYSNQPQHF
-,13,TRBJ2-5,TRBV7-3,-,TGTGCCAGCAGCTTATGGGCCCAAGAGACCCAGTACTTC,CASSLWAQETQYF
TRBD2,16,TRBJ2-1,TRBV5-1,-,TGCGCCAGCAGCTCGTCATCTAGCGGTTCCTACAATGAGCAGTTCTTC,CASSSSSSGSYNEQFF
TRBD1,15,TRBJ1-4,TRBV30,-,TGTGCCTGGAGTTCCGGGACAGGGATTGGGGAAAAACTGTTTTTT,CAWSSGTGIGEKLFF
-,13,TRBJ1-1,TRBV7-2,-,TGTGCCAGCAGCCCCCAGGGGTACACTGAAGCTTTCTTT,CASSPQGYTEAFF
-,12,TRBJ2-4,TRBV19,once,TGTGCCAGTTCTTCCTCCAAAAACATTCAGTACTTC,CASSSSKNIQYF
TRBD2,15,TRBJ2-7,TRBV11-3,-,TGTGCCAGCAGCCCCGGACTAGCGGCAACCTACGAGCAGTACTTC,CASSPGLAATYEQYF
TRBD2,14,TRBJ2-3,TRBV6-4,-,TGTGCCAGCAGGCTAGCGGGAGAATCTGATACGCAGTATTTT,CASRLAGESDTQYF
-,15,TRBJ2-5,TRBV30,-,TGTGCCTGGAGTCCGATGCCGGGGATGGCAGAGACCCAGTACTTC,CAWSPMPGMAETQYF
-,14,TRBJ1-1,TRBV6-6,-,TGTGCCAGCAGCCCCCAAGGGGGAAGGACTGAAGCTTTCTTT,CASSPQGGRTEAFF
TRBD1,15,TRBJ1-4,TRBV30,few,TGTGCCTGGAGTCCCCCGGGACAGGGAAATGAAAAACTGTTTTTT,CAWSPPGQGNEKLFF
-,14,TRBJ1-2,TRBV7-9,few,TGTGCCAGCAGCTTGTTTTCGGCTAACTATGGCTACACCTTC,CASSLFSANYGYTF
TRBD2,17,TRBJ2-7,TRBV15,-,TGTGCCACCAGCGCCGACCGGCGGCTAGCGGGAGGGCTGGGGCAGTACTTC,CATSADRRLAGGLGQYF
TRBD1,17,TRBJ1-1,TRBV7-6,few,TGTGCCAGCAGCCTGAGGATAAAAGGACAGGGAAACACTGAAGCTTTCTTT,CASSLRIKGQGNTEAFF
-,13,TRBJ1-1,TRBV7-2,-,TGTGCCAGCAGCTTAACGGGGAACACTGAAGCTTTCTTT,CASSLTGNTEAFF
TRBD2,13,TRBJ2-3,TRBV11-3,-,TGTGCCAGCGAGACTAGCGCCACAGATACGCAGTATTTT,CASETSATDTQYF
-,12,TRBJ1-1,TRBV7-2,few,TGTGCCAGCAACGCGGGTTACGCTGAAGCTTTCTTT,CASNAGYAEAFF
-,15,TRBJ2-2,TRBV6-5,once,TGTGCCAGCAGTTATATTACAGGGAGGACCGGGGAGCTGTTTTTT,CASSYITGRTGELFF
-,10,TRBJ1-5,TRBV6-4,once,TGTGCCAGGGCACCCCCGCCCCAGCATTTT,CARAPPPQHF
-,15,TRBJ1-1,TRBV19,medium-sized,TGTGCCAGTAGGGCTGAAGACACAATGAACACTGAAGCTTTCTTT,CASRAEDTMNTEAFF
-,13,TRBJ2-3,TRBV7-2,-,TGTGCCAGCAGCGCGCAGCCACCGGATACGCAGTATTTT,CASSAQPPDTQYF
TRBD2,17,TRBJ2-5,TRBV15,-,TGTGCCACCAGCGGTAAACTAGCGGGAGGGCCATTGGAGACCCAGTACTTC,CATSGKLAGGPLETQYF
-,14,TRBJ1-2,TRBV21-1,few,TGTGCCAGCTGGTACAGGGAATCTAACTATGGCTACACCTTC,CASWYRESNYGYTF
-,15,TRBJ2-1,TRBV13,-,TGTGCCAGCAGCTTATATAGGGGACTTGGGAATGAGCAGTTCTTC,CASSLYRGLGNEQFF
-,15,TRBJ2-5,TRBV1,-,TGCACCAGCAGCCGAACTCAGGGAGACCAAGAGACCCAGTACTTC,CTSSRTQGDQETQYF
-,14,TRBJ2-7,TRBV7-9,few,TGTGCCAGCAGCTTAGAACCGACGTCCTACGAGCAGTACTTC,CASSLEPTSYEQYF
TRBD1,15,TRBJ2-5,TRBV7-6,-,TGTGCCAGCAGCTTGAACAGGGGGCTCCAGGAGACCCAGTACTTC,CASSLNRGLQETQYF